This TCR beta chain was sequenced in a study of blood T cell repertoires in COVID-19. Across the whole study: Acute and convalescent COVID-19 samples came from the United States, Italy and Spain. The analysed material was cDNA or gDNA that came from T cells, B-cell-depleted T cells, or PBMCs.

With 4 bases removed from V and 5 bases from J, the gap between germline ends came to 11 bases. In germline, CDR1 is LGHDT, CDR2 YNNKEL (reference sequence). CDR3 length equals 13 residues. Seattle participants joined during active infection and were tracked over time. As handled by the study authors: Amplification of reference gene primers was used by the study to estimate nucleated cell counts. The protocol was immunoSEQ multiplex PCR, while the TCRdb copy is restricted to in-frame clones and leaves out a portion. V, J and clone size reflect that table, while D and trimming were determined from the DNA. This sample carries 250,000 to 350,000 clones, 80% to 95% of them seen once, and the ten largest clones take under 7%.

The source material was peripheral blood. The clonotype originates from a woman younger than 45 with COVID-19, enrolled during active disease. J is TRBJ2-5 and V is TRBV3-1 (or the pseudogene TRBV3-2); no firm D call. The DNA for the CDR3 is TGTGCCAGCAGCCGGATCCCCGGGGAGACCCAGTACTTC. Amino acid sequence: CASSRIPGETQYF.